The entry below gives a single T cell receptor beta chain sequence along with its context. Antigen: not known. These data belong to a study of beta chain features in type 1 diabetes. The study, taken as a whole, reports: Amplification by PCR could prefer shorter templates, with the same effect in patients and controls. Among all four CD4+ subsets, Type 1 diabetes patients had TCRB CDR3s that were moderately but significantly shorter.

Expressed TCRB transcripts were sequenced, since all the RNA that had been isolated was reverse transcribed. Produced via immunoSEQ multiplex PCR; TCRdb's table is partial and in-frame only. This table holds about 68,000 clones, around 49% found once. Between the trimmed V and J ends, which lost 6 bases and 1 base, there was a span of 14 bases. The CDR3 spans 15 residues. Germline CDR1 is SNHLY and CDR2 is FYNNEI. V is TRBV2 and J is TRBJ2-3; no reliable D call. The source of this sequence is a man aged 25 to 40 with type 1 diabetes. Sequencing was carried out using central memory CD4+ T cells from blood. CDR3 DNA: TGTGCCAGCAGGAGAACTACCTCGGGCACAGATACGCAGTATTTT. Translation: CASRRTTSGTDTQYF.